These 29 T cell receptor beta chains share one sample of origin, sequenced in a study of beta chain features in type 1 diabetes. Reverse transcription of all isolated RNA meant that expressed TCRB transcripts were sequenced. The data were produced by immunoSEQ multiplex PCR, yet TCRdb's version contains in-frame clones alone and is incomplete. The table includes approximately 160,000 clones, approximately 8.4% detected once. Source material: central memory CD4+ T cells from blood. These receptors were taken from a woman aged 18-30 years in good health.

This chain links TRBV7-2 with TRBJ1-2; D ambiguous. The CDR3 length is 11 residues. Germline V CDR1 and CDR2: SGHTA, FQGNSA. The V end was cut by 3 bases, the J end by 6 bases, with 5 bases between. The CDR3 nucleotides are TGTGCCAGCAGCTTTATCGATGGCTACACCTTC. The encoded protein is CASSFIDGYTF.

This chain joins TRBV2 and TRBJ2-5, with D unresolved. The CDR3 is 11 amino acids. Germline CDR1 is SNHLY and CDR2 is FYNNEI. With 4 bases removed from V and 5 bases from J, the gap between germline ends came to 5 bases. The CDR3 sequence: CASSAEETQYF. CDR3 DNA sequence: TGTGCCAGCAGTGCTGAGGAGACCCAGTACTTC.

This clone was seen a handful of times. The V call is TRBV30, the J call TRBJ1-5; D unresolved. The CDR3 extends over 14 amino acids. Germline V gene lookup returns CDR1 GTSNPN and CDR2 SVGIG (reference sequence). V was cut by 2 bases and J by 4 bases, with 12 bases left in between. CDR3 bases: TGTGCCTGGAGTACGGTCGAGGTAAATCAGCCCCAGCATTTT. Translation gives CAWSTVEVNQPQHF.

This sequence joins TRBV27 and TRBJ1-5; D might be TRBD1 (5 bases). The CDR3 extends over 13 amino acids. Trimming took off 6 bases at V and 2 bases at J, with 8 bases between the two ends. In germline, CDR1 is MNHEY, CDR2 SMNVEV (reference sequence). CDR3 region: CASSPRGNQPQHF. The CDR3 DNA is TGTGCCAGCAGCCCCAGGGGCAATCAGCCCCAGCATTTT.

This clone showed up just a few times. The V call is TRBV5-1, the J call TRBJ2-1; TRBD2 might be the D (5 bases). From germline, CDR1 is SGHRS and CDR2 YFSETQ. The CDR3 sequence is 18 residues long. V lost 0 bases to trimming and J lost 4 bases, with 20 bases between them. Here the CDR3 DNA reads TGCGCCAGCAGCTTGGCCGTCAATCCGATTAGCGAATACAATGAGCAGTTCTTC. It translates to CASSLAVNPISEYNEQFF.

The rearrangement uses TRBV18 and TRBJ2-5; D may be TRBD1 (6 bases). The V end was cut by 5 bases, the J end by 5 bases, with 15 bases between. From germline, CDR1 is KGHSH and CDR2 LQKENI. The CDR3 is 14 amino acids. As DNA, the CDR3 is TGTGCCAGCTCATCAGAGCAGGGGATGGAGACCCAGTACTTC. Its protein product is CASSSEQGMETQYF.

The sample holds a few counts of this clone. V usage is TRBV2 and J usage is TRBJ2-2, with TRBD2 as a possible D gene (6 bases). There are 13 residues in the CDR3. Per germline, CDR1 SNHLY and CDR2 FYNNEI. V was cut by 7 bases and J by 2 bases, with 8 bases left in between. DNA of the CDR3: TGTGCCAGCATGGCGGGAAACACCGGGGAGCTGTTTTTT. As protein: CASMAGNTGELFF.

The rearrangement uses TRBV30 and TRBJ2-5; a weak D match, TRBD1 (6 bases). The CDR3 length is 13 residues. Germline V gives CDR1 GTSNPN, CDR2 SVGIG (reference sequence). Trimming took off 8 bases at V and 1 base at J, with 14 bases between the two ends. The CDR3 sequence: CAVNRDIQETQYF. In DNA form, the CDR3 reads TGTGCCGTAAACCGGGACATCCAAGAGACCCAGTACTTC.

This CDR3 reads CASSGSGGSLETQYF. In nucleotides, the CDR3 is TGCGCCAGCAGCGGTAGCGGGGGGAGTTTAGAGACCCAGTACTTC. The V gene is TRBV5-1, the J gene TRBJ2-5; 10 bases are a match to TRBD2. CDR1 is SGHRS, CDR2 YFSETQ, per germline. Trimming took 4 bases from V and 4 from J; bases not matched to a gene: 7. The CDR3 length is 15 residues.

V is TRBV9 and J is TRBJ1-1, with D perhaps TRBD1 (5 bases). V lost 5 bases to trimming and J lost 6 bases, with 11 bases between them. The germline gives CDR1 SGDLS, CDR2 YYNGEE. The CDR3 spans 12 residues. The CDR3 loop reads CASSQGEPEAFF. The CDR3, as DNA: TGTGCCAGCAGTCAAGGGGAACCTGAAGCTTTCTTT.

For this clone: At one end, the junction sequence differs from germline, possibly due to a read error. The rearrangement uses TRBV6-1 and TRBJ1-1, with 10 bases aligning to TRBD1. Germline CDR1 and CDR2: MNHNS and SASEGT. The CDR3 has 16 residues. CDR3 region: CAISELPGTGDTEAFF. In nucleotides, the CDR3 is TGTGCCATCAGTGAGCTCCCCGGGACAGGGGACACTGAAGCTTTCTTT.

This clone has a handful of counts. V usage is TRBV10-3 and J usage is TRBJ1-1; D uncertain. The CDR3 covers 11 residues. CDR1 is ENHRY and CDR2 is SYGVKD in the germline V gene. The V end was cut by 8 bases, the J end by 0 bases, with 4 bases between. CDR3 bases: TGTGCCATCCAGGTGAACACTGAAGCTTTCTTT. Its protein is CAIQVNTEAFF.

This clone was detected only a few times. The CDR3 DNA follows: TGCGCCAGCAGCTTGGGGGACAGGCCCTGGGCCCAGTACTTC. It is translated as CASSLGDRPWAQYF. This sequence joins TRBV5-1 and TRBJ2-5; the match to TRBD1 covers 8 bases. Trimming at V came to 0 bases and at J to 9 bases, leaving 7 bases not matched to a gene. This CDR3 has 14 residues. Germline lookup yields CDR1 SGHRS and CDR2 YFSETQ.

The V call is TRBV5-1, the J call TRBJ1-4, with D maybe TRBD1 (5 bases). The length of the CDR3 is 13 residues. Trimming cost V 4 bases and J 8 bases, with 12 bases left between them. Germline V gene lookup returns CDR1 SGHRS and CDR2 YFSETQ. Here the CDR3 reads CASSGDSREKLFF. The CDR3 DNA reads TGCGCCAGCAGCGGGGACTCTCGGGAAAAACTGTTTTTT.

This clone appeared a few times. The chain's CDR3 is CASSWDKETDTQYF. The CDR3 coding sequence is TGCGCCAGCAGCTGGGACAAAGAAACAGATACGCAGTATTTT. This sequence joins TRBV5-1 and TRBJ2-3; D may be TRBD1 (6 bases). V was pared by 3 bases and J by 3 bases, with 11 bases between. Germline V gene lookup returns CDR1 SGHRS and CDR2 YFSETQ. The CDR3 is 14 residues long.

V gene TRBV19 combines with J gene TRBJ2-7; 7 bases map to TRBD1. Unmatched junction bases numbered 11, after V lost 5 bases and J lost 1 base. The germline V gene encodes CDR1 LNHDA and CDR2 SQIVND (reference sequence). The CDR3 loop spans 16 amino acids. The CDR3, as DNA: TGTGCCAGTAGTCCTAGTATCGGGACAGCTTCCTACGAGCAGTACTTC. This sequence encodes CASSPSIGTASYEQYF.

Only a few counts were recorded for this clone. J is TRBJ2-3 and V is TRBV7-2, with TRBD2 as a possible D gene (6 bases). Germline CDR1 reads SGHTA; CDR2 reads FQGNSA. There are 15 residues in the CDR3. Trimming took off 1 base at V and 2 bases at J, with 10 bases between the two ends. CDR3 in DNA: TGTGCCAGCAGCTTAGACGTAGCGGTCACAGATACGCAGTATTTT. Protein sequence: CASSLDVAVTDTQYF.

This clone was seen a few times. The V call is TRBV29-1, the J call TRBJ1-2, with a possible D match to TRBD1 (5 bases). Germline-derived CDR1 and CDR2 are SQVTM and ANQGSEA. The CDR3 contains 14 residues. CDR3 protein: CRAGRGTGNYGYTF. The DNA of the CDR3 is TGCAGGGCTGGACGCGGGACGGGTAACTATGGCTACACCTTC.

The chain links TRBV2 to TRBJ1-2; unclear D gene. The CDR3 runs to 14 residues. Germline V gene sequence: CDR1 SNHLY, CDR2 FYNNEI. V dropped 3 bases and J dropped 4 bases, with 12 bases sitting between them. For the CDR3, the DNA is TGTGCCAGCAGTGATTCCCCCTCCCGCTATGGCTACACCTTC. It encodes CASSDSPSRYGYTF.

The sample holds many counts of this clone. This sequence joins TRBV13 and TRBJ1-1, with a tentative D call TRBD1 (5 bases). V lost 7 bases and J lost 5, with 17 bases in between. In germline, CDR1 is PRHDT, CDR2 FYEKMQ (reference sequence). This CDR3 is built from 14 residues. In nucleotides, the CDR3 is TGTGCCAGCACTCTTCTGGCAGGGAGGACTGAAGCTTTCTTT. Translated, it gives CASTLLAGRTEAFF.

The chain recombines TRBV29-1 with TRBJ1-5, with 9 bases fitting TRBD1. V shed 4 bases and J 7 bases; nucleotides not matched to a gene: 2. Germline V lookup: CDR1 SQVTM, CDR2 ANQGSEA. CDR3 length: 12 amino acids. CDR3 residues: CSVGQGEQPQHF. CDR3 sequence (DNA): TGCAGCGTTGGACAGGGGGAACAGCCCCAGCATTTT.

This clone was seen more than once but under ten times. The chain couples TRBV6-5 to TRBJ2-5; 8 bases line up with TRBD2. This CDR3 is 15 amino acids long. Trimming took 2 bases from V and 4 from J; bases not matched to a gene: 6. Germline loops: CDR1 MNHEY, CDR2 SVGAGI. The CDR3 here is CASSYGREGRETQYF. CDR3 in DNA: TGTGCCAGCAGTTACGGACGGGAGGGGCGAGAGACCCAGTACTTC.

CDR3 amino acids: CASSEGEGFGNQPQHF. DNA for the CDR3: TGTGCCAGCAGTGAAGGGGAGGGCTTCGGCAATCAGCCCCAGCATTTT. The rearrangement uses TRBV2 and TRBJ1-5; D ambiguous. Between the trimmed V and J ends, which lost 1 base and 2 bases, there was a span of 12 bases. The CDR3 consists of 16 residues. Germline CDR1 and CDR2: SNHLY and FYNNEI. The full variable domain, in which reference TRBV2 and TRBJ1-5 provide the parts outside the CDR3, is EPEVTQTPSHQVTQMGQEVILRCVPISNHLYFYWYRQILGQKVEFLVSFYNNEISEKSEIFDDQFSVERPDGSNFTLKIRSTKLEDSAMYFCASSEGEGFGNQPQHFGDGTRLSIL.

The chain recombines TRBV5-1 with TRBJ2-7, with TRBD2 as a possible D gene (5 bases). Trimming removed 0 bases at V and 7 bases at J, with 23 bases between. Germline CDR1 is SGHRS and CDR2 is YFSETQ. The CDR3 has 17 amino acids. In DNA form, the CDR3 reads TGCGCCAGCAGCTTGGGACGGGGAGAAACGATGGGCTGGGAGCAGTACTTC. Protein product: CASSLGRGETMGWEQYF. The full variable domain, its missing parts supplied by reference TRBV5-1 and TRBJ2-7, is KAGVTQTPRYLIKTRGQQVTLSCSPISGHRSVSWYQQTPGQGLQFLFEYFSETQRNKGNFPGRFSGRQFSNSRSEMNVSTLELGDSALYLCASSLGRGETMGWEQYFGPGTRLTVT.

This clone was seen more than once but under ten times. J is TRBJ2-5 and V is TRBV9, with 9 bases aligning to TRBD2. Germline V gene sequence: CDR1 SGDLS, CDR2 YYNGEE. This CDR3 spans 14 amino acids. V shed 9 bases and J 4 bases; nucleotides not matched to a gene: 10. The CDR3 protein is CAIRGGGARETQYF. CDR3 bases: TGTGCCATCCGTGGCGGGGGGGCCCGAGAGACCCAGTACTTC.

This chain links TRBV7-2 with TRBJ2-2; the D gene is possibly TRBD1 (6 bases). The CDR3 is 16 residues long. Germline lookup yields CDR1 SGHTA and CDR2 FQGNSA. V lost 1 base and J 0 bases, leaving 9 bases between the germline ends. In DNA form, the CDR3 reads TGTGCCAGCAGCTTAGGAGAGGGGGCGAACACCGGGGAGCTGTTTTTT. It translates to CASSLGEGANTGELFF.

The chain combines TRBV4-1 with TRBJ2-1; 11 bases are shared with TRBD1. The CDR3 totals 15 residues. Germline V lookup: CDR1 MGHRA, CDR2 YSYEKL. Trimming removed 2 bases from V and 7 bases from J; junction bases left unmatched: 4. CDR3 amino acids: CASSQPGQGGNEQFF. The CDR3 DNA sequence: TGCGCCAGCAGCCAACCGGGACAGGGGGGAAATGAGCAGTTCTTC.

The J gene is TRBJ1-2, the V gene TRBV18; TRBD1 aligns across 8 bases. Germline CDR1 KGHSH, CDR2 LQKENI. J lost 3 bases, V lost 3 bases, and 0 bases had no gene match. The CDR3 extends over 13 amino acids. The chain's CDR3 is CASSPDRDYGYTF. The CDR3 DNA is TGTGCCAGCTCACCGGACAGGGACTATGGCTACACCTTC.

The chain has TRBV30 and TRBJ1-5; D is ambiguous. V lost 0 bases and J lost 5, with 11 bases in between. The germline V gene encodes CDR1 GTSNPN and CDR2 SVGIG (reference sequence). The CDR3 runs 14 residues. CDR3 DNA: TGTGCCTGGAGTGTACTTCAGGCCGATCAGCCCCAGCATTTT. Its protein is CAWSVLQADQPQHF.